This T cell receptor (beta chain) was captured by sequencing in a study of shared clonotypes between healthy human individuals. The data were produced by immunoSEQ multiplex PCR, yet TCRdb's version contains in-frame clones alone and is incomplete. The sample shows around 2,000,000 clones, 95% of them seen only once. CD4+ cells underwent separation, giving CD45RA+ naive and CD45RA-negative memory subsets. Whole-study findings and limits: It was the few donors that limited the genetic and exposure-history diversity represented.

This CDR3 contains 16 residues. The ends lost 4 bases at V and 4 bases at J; junction bases unmatched: 6. Germline V CDR1 and CDR2: SGHTS, YDEGEE. On this clone: The antigen remains unidentified.

Material: naive CD4+ T cells sorted from blood. As to subset: CD45RA+ positively selected. The sequence was obtained from a young man in good health. The chain links TRBV5-8 to TRBJ1-6; 9 positions match TRBD1. The CDR3 DNA sequence: TGTGCCAGCAGCCTGGACAGGGGCTTTTATAATTCACCCCTCCACTTT. This codes for CASSLDRGFYNSPLHF.